This T cell receptor beta chain stems from a study of early T cells in non-severe SARS-CoV-2 infection. TCRdb used MiXCR to reprocess the 5' RACE reads, holding one entry per CDR3 protein. Counted here are about 30,000 distinct CDR3 sequences, about 3.9% occurring once; the ten biggest clones make up approximately 8%. Germline CDR1 reads GTSNPN; CDR2 reads SVGIG (reference sequence). The CDR3 length is 9 residues. This clonotype was seen ten or more times. An end of the junction does not agree with germline; a read error may underlie this. The rearrangement joins TRBV30 to TRBJ1-3; tentatively, D is TRBD1 (5 bases). The sample taken for sequencing was whole blood. The sequence came from an adult who was a healthcare worker with PCR-confirmed SARS-CoV-2 infection or an uninfected control (not recorded which). DNA for the CDR3: TGTGCCTGGAGCCCGGGACCACATTTT. Its protein is CAWSPGPHF.